The 10 T cell receptor beta chains in this list originate from one sample, sequenced in a study of metastatic and nonmetastatic thyroid tumors. Treatment of any kind had been given to no patient before thyroid surgery. TCRdb re-analyzed the PCR reads through MiXCR. In the table there are 20,000 to 25,000 clones, less than 20% of which are singletons. The sample taken for sequencing was blood. The receptors were gathered from a female donor with papillary thyroid cancer or a benign thyroid nodule (not recorded which). Some clones in this sample may be carry-over from other donors' samples.

This CDR3 reads CSARGGAGYEQYF. The CDR3 coding sequence is TGCAGTGCTAGAGGGGGCGCCGGCTACGAGCAGTACTTC. The chain uses TRBV20-1 and TRBJ2-7; possibly TRBD1 for D (5 bases). The CDR3 spans 13 residues. The V gene's germline CDR1 is DFQATT and CDR2 SNEGSKA (reference sequence). Trimming removed 1 base from V and 3 bases from J, with 10 bases in between.

The CDR3 coding sequence is TGTGCCAGCAGTTTTAGGGACAGCAGTTCACCCCTCCACTTT. Amino acids: CASSFRDSSSPLHF. The chain has TRBV27 and TRBJ1-6; 7 nucleotides align to TRBD1. CDR3 length: 14 amino acids. CDR1 and CDR2 from the germline V gene are MNHEY and SMNVEV (reference sequence). After removal of 3 bases from V and 9 bases from J, the junction contained 5 bases not matched to a gene.

At least ten counts were recorded for this clone. This chain connects TRBV7-8 to TRBJ2-7; 13 positions match TRBD2. J lost 9 bases, V lost 5 bases, and 10 bases had no gene match. CDR1 and CDR2 (germline): SGHVS, FQNEAQ. CDR3 length: 15 amino acids. CDR3 sequence reads: CASSVTSGRAVGQYF. CDR3 nucleotides: TGTGCCAGCAGCGTAACTAGCGGGAGGGCCGTAGGGCAGTACTTC.

The sample holds many counts of this clone. The V and J genes are TRBV28 and TRBJ2-7; 7 bases agree with TRBD1. CDR3 length equals 15 residues. The germline CDR1 and CDR2 sequences are MDHEN and SYDVKM. The V gene end was trimmed by 4 bases and the J gene end by 0 bases; junction bases not matched to a gene: 6. DNA for the CDR3: TGTGCCAGCAGTTCTCCGGGACAGTTCTCCTACGAGCAGTACTTC. As protein: CASSSPGQFSYEQYF.

At least ten counts were recorded for this clone. This chain uses TRBV29-1 with TRBJ2-5, with D tentatively TRBD1 (6 bases). Germline V lookup: CDR1 SQVTM, CDR2 ANQGSEA. This CDR3 spans 13 amino acids. Trimming removed 2 bases at V and 4 bases at J, with 11 bases between. The CDR3 nucleotides read TGCAGCGTTGAAAGGCAGGGGTTAGAGACCCAGTACTTC. Translation: CSVERQGLETQYF. Together with reference TRBV29-1 and TRBJ2-5, the CDR3 gives the full variable domain: SAVISQKPSRDICQRGTSLTIQCQVDSQVTMMFWYRQQPGQSLTLIATANQGSEATYESGFVIDKFPISRPNLTFSTLTVSNMSPEDSSIYLCSVERQGLETQYFGPGTRLLVL.

This clone came up many times. The rearrangement joins TRBV19 to TRBJ2-5, with D unclear. V was shortened by 5 bases and J by 1 base, with 5 bases between the two germline ends. The CDR3 consists of 12 residues. CDR1 LNHDA and CDR2 SQIVND come from the germline V gene (reference sequence). The CDR3 sequence is CASSALQETQYF. Written as DNA, the CDR3 is TGTGCCAGTAGTGCCCTCCAAGAGACCCAGTACTTC.

This clone has at least ten counts. The V gene is TRBV11-3, the J gene TRBJ2-1; D unresolved. Germline V CDR1 and CDR2: SGHNT, YENEEA. There are 14 residues in the CDR3. V lost 4 bases, J lost 4 bases, and 11 bases lay in between. CDR3 sequence: CASSSQTGYNEQFF. DNA of the CDR3: TGTGCCAGCAGCTCCCAGACTGGATACAATGAGCAGTTCTTC.

At least ten counts were recorded for this clone. The gene calls are TRBV6-2 or TRBV6-3 and TRBJ2-2, with TRBD1 matching 10 bases. The V gene's germline CDR1 is MNHEY and CDR2 SVGEGT. This CDR3 comprises 12 residues. The V gene end was trimmed by 2 bases and the J gene end by 15 bases; junction bases not matched to a gene: 3. CDR3 sequence reads: CASSYLGTGVFF. In DNA, the CDR3 is TGTGCCAGCAGTTACCTTGGGACAGGGGTGTTTTTT.

This clone has a count of ten or more. The genes are TRBV5-6 and TRBJ2-1; D is ambiguous. V was pared by 0 bases and J by 7 bases, with 2 bases between. This CDR3 is built from 11 residues. Germline V gene data show CDR1 as SGHDT and CDR2 as YYEEEE. The CDR3 reads CASSLENEQFF. The CDR3 DNA sequence: TGTGCCAGCAGCTTGGAGAATGAGCAGTTCTTC. Full variable domain (missing parts from reference TRBV5-6 and TRBJ2-1): DAGVTQSPTHLIKTRGQQVTLRCSPKSGHDTVSWYQQALGQGPQFIFQYYEEEERQRGNFPDRFSGHQFPNYSSELNVNALLLGDSALYLCASSLENEQFFGPGTRLTVL.

In its sample, this clone was seen once. V and J are TRBV30 and TRBJ1-5, with 7 bases that match TRBD1. The germline V gene has CDR1 GTSNPN and CDR2 SVGIG (reference sequence). After removal of 2 bases from V and 4 bases from J, the junction contained 5 bases not matched to a gene. The CDR3 is 14 residues long. CDR3 DNA sequence: TGTGCCTGGAGTTTGGGACAGTCAAATCAGCCCCAGCATTTT. This gives the protein CAWSLGQSNQPQHF.